The 26 T cell receptor beta chains presented below share a single source sample, sequenced in a study of early T cells in non-severe SARS-CoV-2 infection. TCRdb independently ran MiXCR on the 5' RACE reads; one entry per CDR3 protein. Among 35,000 to 45,000 distinct CDR3 sequences, around 6.3% were seen once, and the ten largest hold approximately 8.4%. The sequences come from whole blood, collected at baseline. These receptors were taken from an adult who was a healthcare worker with PCR-confirmed SARS-CoV-2 infection or an uninfected control (not recorded which).

This clonotype was picked up many times. This chain links TRBV5-5 with TRBJ2-7; 10 bases are shared with TRBD1. The germline gives CDR1 SGHKS, CDR2 YYEKEE (reference sequence). The CDR3 contains 13 residues. Trimming removed 4 bases from V and 5 bases from J; junction bases left unmatched: 3. This CDR3 is CASSRQGADEQYF. In nucleotides, the CDR3 is TGTGCCAGCAGCAGACAGGGGGCCGACGAGCAGTACTTC.

This clonotype was recorded at least ten times. The rearrangement uses TRBV4-3 and TRBJ1-6; D is uncertain. This CDR3 has 14 amino acids. Trimming took off 2 bases at V and 2 bases at J, with 4 bases between the two ends. Germline CDR1 is LGHNA and CDR2 is YSLEER. The CDR3 DNA reads as TGCGCCAGCAGCCAAACAGCCTATAATTCACCCCTCCACTTT. It translates to CASSQTAYNSPLHF.

The chain uses TRBV5-4 and TRBJ2-1; tentative D call: TRBD2 (6 bases). Germline CDR1 and CDR2: SGHNT and YYREEE (reference sequence). CDR3 length equals 16 residues. Trimming pared 4 bases from V and 0 bases from J, leaving 14 bases between. The CDR3 protein is CASSTGAGSSYNEQFF. The CDR3 DNA follows: TGTGCCAGCAGCACTGGGGCGGGGAGCTCCTACAATGAGCAGTTCTTC.

This clonotype occurred a few times. This chain connects TRBV28 to TRBJ2-7, with D tentatively TRBD1 (6 bases). V gave up 6 bases and J gave up 6 bases, with 12 bases separating them. Germline CDR1 and CDR2: MDHEN and SYDVKM. The CDR3 loop spans 12 amino acids. The CDR3 sequence: CASSIQGSEQYF. CDR3 coding DNA: TGTGCCAGCAGCATACAGGGAAGCGAGCAGTACTTC.

The genes are TRBV4-2 and TRBJ1-5; possibly TRBD1 for D (6 bases). Per the germline V gene, CDR1 is LGHNA and CDR2 is YNFKEQ. The germline V and J ends were trimmed by 6 bases and 6 bases, with 18 bases remaining between them. This CDR3 spans 15 amino acids. CDR3 sequence reads: CASRPEVQGGQPQHF. CDR3 coding DNA: TGTGCCAGCAGACCGGAGGTACAGGGCGGTCAGCCCCAGCATTTT.

This clonotype was recorded many times. The CDR3 spells CASMRTSGNTGELFF. CDR3 coding DNA: TGTGCCAGCATGAGGACTAGCGGGAACACCGGGGAGCTGTTTTTT. The rearrangement uses TRBV2 and TRBJ2-2; 10 bases are shared with TRBD2. V lost 7 bases, J lost 1 base, and 3 bases stayed unmatched. The CDR3 runs to 15 residues. Per the germline V gene, CDR1 is SNHLY and CDR2 is FYNNEI.

This clonotype was counted between two and nine times. The chain links TRBV7-9 to TRBJ1-6, with no clear D. Per the germline V gene, CDR1 is SEHNR and CDR2 is FQNEAQ (reference sequence). The CDR3 consists of 15 residues. V lost 1 base, J lost 8 bases, and 12 bases lay in between. The CDR3 here is CASSLGGGLDSPLHF. CDR3 DNA: TGTGCCAGCAGCTTAGGGGGAGGCCTGGATTCACCCCTCCACTTT.

V gene TRBV7-6 combines with J gene TRBJ2-1; the D call may be TRBD1 or TRBD2 (6 bases each). CDR3 length equals 14 residues. The V and J ends lost 1 base and 8 bases respectively, with 12 bases between them. The germline CDR1 and CDR2 sequences are SGHVS and FNYEAQ. CDR3 nucleotides: TGTGCCAGCAGCTTAGACTGGGGGGCCTATGAGCAGTTCTTC. Amino acids: CASSLDWGAYEQFF. The full variable domain, completed using reference TRBV7-6 and TRBJ2-1, is GAGVSQSPRYKVTKRGQDVALRCDPISGHVSLYWYRQALGQGPEFLTYFNYEAQQDKSGLPNDRFSAERPEGSISTLTIQRTEQRDSAMYRCASSLDWGAYEQFFGPGTRLTVL.

Many counts were recorded for this clonotype. The V gene is TRBV12-3 or TRBV12-4, the J gene TRBJ1-1; no firm D call. This CDR3 contains 14 residues. Between the trimmed V and J ends, which lost 3 bases and 4 bases, there was a span of 12 bases. The CDR3 protein is CASSFRGESTEAFF. The CDR3 bases are TGTGCCAGCAGTTTCCGGGGTGAGAGCACTGAAGCTTTCTTT.

Many counts were recorded for this clonotype. The chain carries TRBV9 and TRBJ2-5, with D tentatively TRBD1 (5 bases). Germline CDR1 and CDR2: SGDLS and YYNGEE. The germline V and J ends were trimmed by 3 bases and 1 base, with 7 bases remaining between them. The CDR3 consists of 13 residues. In nucleotides, the CDR3 is TGTGCCAGCAGCGCCGACAGCCAAGAGACCCAGTACTTC. It codes for CASSADSQETQYF.

CDR3 sequence reads: CASSPPGRETQYF. Here the CDR3 DNA reads TGTGCCAGCAGCCCACCCGGGCGCGAGACCCAGTACTTC. This chain joins TRBV7-2 and TRBJ2-5; D remains ambiguous. This CDR3 region has 13 residues. Germline V gene sequence: CDR1 SGHTA, CDR2 FQGNSA. Trimming took off 5 bases at V and 5 bases at J, with 12 bases between the two ends. Supplemented by reference TRBV7-2 and TRBJ2-5, the full variable domain reads GAGVSQSPSNKVTEKGKDVELRCDPISGHTALYWYRQSLGQGLEFLIYFQGNSAPDKSGLPSDRFSAERTGGSVSTLTIQRTQQEDSAVYLCASSPPGRETQYFGPGTRLLVL.

In this sample, this clonotype turned up many times. The V call is TRBV7-2, the J call TRBJ2-3, with D perhaps TRBD1 (5 bases). CDR3 length: 14 residues. V was clipped by 3 bases and J by 4 bases, with 11 bases between them. CDR1 and CDR2 from the germline V gene are SGHTA and FQGNSA. Here the CDR3 reads CASSFYQGPDTQYF. The CDR3 nucleotides read TGTGCCAGCAGCTTCTACCAGGGCCCAGATACGCAGTATTTT. The whole variable domain, remainder taken from reference TRBV7-2 and TRBJ2-3, is GAGVSQSPSNKVTEKGKDVELRCDPISGHTALYWYRQSLGQGLEFLIYFQGNSAPDKSGLPSDRFSAERTGGSVSTLTIQRTQQEDSAVYLCASSFYQGPDTQYFGPGTRLTVL.

This clonotype came up many times. The rearrangement links TRBV14 to TRBJ1-1; D may be TRBD1 (5 bases). The V and J ends lost 0 bases and 4 bases respectively, with 6 bases between them. Germline V gene data show CDR1 as SGHDN and CDR2 as FVKESK. The CDR3 is 13 amino acids. This CDR3 reads CASSQDGTTEAFF. CDR3 DNA: TGTGCCAGCAGCCAAGACGGGACCACTGAAGCTTTCTTT.

In its sample, this clonotype was seen many times. V is TRBV7-9 and J is TRBJ2-5; D is ambiguous. Germline lookup yields CDR1 SEHNR and CDR2 FQNEAQ (reference sequence). The ends were cut back, 6 bases at V and 0 bases at J, with 14 bases in the middle. CDR3 length equals 15 residues. The CDR3 sequence is CASRPPPRYQETQYF. The CDR3 DNA sequence: TGTGCCAGCAGGCCCCCCCCGCGGTACCAAGAGACCCAGTACTTC.

The rearrangement joins TRBV20-1 to TRBJ2-3; possibly TRBD2 for D (6 bases). Trimming took off 2 bases at V and 3 bases at J, with 15 bases between the two ends. The CDR3 length is 15 residues. Looked up from germline, CDR1 is DFQATT and CDR2 is SNEGSKA (reference sequence). Here the CDR3 reads CSARIPGLSTDTQYF. The CDR3 DNA is TGCAGTGCTAGAATACCGGGACTTAGTACAGATACGCAGTATTTT.

This clonotype showed up many times. The rearrangement links TRBV7-2 to TRBJ1-3, with D unresolved. Germline CDR1 reads SGHTA; CDR2 reads FQGNSA. The CDR3 has 14 amino acids. V lost 0 bases and J lost 4, with 7 bases in between. The CDR3 DNA is TGTGCCAGCAGCTTAGCTGGCTCAGGAAACACCATATATTTT. Protein: CASSLAGSGNTIYF.

This clonotype was seen at least ten times. The V call is TRBV5-4, the J call TRBJ2-2; 7 positions match TRBD1. The CDR3 is made up of 16 amino acids. Germline V gene data show CDR1 as SGHNT and CDR2 as YYREEE (reference sequence). J was trimmed by 4 bases and V by 0 bases; bases with no gene match: 6. The CDR3 nucleotides read TGTGCCAGCAGCTTGGGGGGACAGACGATCACCGGGGAGCTGTTTTTT. Protein product: CASSLGGQTITGELFF. Supplemented by reference TRBV5-4 and TRBJ2-2, the full variable domain reads ETGVTQSPTHLIKTRGQQVTLRCSSQSGHNTVSWYQQALGQGPQFIFQYYREEENGRGNFPPRFSGLQFPNYSSELNVNALELDDSALYLCASSLGGQTITGELFFGEGSRLTVL.

This clonotype was seen many times. The rearrangement joins TRBV11-2 to TRBJ2-3; no clear D gene. Per the germline V gene, CDR1 is SGHAT and CDR2 is FQNNGV. The CDR3 is 13 amino acids. V lost 2 bases to trimming and J lost 4 bases, with 7 bases between them. In nucleotides, the CDR3 is TGTGCCAGCAGCTTATTGGTTGCAGATACGCAGTATTTT. This codes for CASSLLVADTQYF.

This clonotype was observed many times. V gene TRBV29-1 combines with J gene TRBJ2-7; D is possibly TRBD2 (6 bases). CDR3 length: 15 amino acids. CDR1 and CDR2 (germline): SQVTM, ANQGSEA. V shed 6 bases and J shed 5 bases, with 23 bases lying between them. CDR3 bases: TGCAGCGTCCGAACGAGAAGGGACTCTTCCCACGAGCAGTACTTC. This sequence encodes CSVRTRRDSSHEQYF.

This clonotype showed up many times. The CDR3 loop is CASSYSNVRPNTEAFF. CDR3 coding DNA: TGTGCCAGCAGTTACTCGAATGTCAGACCGAACACTGAAGCTTTCTTT. The chain couples TRBV6-5 to TRBJ1-1; D uncertain. This CDR3 is 16 amino acids long. Germline V CDR1 and CDR2: MNHEY, SVGAGI. V was trimmed by 0 bases and J by 1 base, leaving 12 bases between them.

This clonotype came up many times. The chain carries TRBV7-8 and TRBJ1-5; D is uncertain. Germline V CDR1 and CDR2: SGHVS, FQNEAQ. The V end lost 0 bases, the J end lost 5 bases, and 2 bases lay between the germline ends. This CDR3 comprises 12 residues. The CDR3 DNA sequence: TGTGCCAGCAGCTTAGCGGATCAGCCCCAGCATTTT. This encodes CASSLADQPQHF.

The chain links TRBV6-5 to TRBJ1-4; weak D call: TRBD1 (5 bases). V shed 0 bases and J shed 7 bases, with 12 bases lying between them. Per germline, CDR1 MNHEY and CDR2 SVGAGI. This CDR3 region has 15 residues. Written as DNA, the CDR3 is TGTGCCAGCAGTTACTCATCGGGGGGGACTGAAAAACTGTTTTTT. It is translated as CASSYSSGGTEKLFF.

This clonotype turned up a few times. The chain carries TRBV7-2 and TRBJ1-1; D remains unclear. The CDR3 contains 13 residues. Trimming cost V 1 base and J 5 bases, with 8 bases left between them. Germline V CDR1 and CDR2: SGHTA, FQGNSA. CDR3 protein: CASSLVSKTEAFF. CDR3 in DNA: TGTGCCAGCAGCTTAGTGAGCAAGACTGAAGCTTTCTTT. Together with reference TRBV7-2 and TRBJ1-1, the CDR3 gives the full variable domain: GAGVSQSPSNKVTEKGKDVELRCDPISGHTALYWYRQSLGQGLEFLIYFQGNSAPDKSGLPSDRFSAERTGGSVSTLTIQRTQQEDSAVYLCASSLVSKTEAFFGQGTRLTVV.

This clonotype came up many times. The chain couples TRBV5-1 to TRBJ1-5; D is undetermined. Trimming stripped 3 bases from V and 2 bases from J, with 12 bases between. This CDR3 comprises 15 residues. Per the germline V gene, CDR1 is SGHRS and CDR2 is YFSETQ. CDR3 in amino acids: CASSSDSGGNQPQHF. The CDR3, as DNA: TGCGCCAGCAGCTCAGACTCGGGCGGCAATCAGCCCCAGCATTTT.

The gene calls are TRBV11-2 and TRBJ2-5; TRBD2 might be the D (5 bases). V shed 5 bases and J shed 4 bases, with 14 bases lying between them. This CDR3 is 14 amino acids long. Germline CDR1 and CDR2: SGHAT and FQNNGV. Written as DNA, the CDR3 is TGTGCCAGCAGCCCCACGGCAGGACTAGAGACCCAGTACTTC. Translation: CASSPTAGLETQYF.

This clonotype was detected a few times. This CDR3 is CASSPWTGKETQYF. The CDR3 coding sequence is TGTGCCAGCAGCCCGTGGACAGGAAAAGAGACCCAGTACTTC. This rearrangement joins TRBV5-4 to TRBJ2-5, with TRBD1 identical over 7 bases. The V segment lost 4 bases and the J segment 3 bases; nucleotides outside the gene matches: 6. Germline V gene lookup returns CDR1 SGHNT and CDR2 YYREEE (reference sequence). There are 14 residues in the CDR3.